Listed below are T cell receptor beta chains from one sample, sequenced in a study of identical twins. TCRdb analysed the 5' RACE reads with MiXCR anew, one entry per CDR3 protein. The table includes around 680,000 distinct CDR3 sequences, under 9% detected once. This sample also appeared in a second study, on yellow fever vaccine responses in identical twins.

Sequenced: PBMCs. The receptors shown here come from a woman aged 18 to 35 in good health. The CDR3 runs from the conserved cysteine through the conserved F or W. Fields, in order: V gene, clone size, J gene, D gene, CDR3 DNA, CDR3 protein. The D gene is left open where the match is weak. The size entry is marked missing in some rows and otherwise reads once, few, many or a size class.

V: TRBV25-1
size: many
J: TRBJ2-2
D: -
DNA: TGTGCCAGCGCAGCCACCGGGGAGCTGTTTTTT
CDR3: CASAATGELFF

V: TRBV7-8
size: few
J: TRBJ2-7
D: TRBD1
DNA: TGTGCCAGCAGCACCACCGGGACAGGGGCCTACGAGCAGTACTTC
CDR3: CASSTTGTGAYEQYF

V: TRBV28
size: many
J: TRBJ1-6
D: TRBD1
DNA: TGTGCCAGCAGTACGGACGACAGGGTCTCGAATTCACCCCTCCACTTT
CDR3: CASSTDDRVSNSPLHF

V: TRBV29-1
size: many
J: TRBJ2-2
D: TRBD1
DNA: TGCAGCGTCCTTGGGCAGGGGGCCCCCGGGGAGCTGTTTTTT
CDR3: CSVLGQGAPGELFF

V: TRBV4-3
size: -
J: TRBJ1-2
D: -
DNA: TGCGCCAGCAGCCAAGATCGGCAGGGAGCTAACTATGGCTACACCTTC
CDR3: CASSQDRQGANYGYTF

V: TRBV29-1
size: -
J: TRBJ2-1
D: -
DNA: TGCAGCGTTCCCCCGACGCGCAATGAGCAGTTCTTC
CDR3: CSVPPTRNEQFF

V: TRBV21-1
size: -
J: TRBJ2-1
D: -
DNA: TGTGCCAGCAGCAAAGGTAGCGGGAGGCCTGGGCCGAATGAGCAGTTCTTC
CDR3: CASSKGSGRPGPNEQFF

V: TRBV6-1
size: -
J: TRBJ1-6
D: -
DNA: TGTGCCAGCAGTCCAACAACAAATTCACCCCTCCACTTT
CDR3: CASSPTTNSPLHF

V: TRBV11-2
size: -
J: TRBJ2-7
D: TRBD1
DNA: TGTGCCAGCAGCGGTCGGGACAGGAGAATCTACGAGCAGTACTTC
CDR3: CASSGRDRRIYEQYF

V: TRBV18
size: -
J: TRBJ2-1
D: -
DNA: TGTGCCAGCTCAAACAGGGAAAATGAGCAGTTCTTC
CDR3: CASSNRENEQFF

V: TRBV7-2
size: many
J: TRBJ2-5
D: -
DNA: TGTGCCAGCACCTTAGGTCCAAAAGAGACCCAGTACTTC
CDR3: CASTLGPKETQYF